The clone carrying this T cell receptor (beta chain) was seen just once. Original processing methods: Estimates of nucleated cell counts were drawn from the amplification of reference gene primers. Clones were read by immunoSEQ multiplex PCR, and TCRdb kept only the in-frame ones, dropping some. The V and J calls and the clone size are those of that table, but D and trimming were determined from the DNA. This sample has 84,000 or so clones, with around 80% found just once. The germline V gene encodes CDR1 WNHNN and CDR2 SYGVQD (reference sequence). V dropped 3 bases and J dropped 2 bases, with 15 bases sitting between them. The CDR3 has 16 residues. The data derive from a study of blood T cell repertoires in COVID-19. Background on the study: Both acute and convalescent COVID-19 samples were obtained from the United States, Italy and Spain.

Sequences were obtained from peripheral blood. This TCR derives from a woman aged 80 or over with acute or convalescent COVID-19. The chain carries TRBV10-1 and TRBJ2-3; weak D call: TRBD2 (7 bases). The CDR3 region is CASSDFAGANTDTQYF. The CDR3 coding sequence is TGCGCCAGCAGTGATTTCGCGGGGGCTAACACAGATACGCAGTATTTT.